This T cell receptor (beta chain) was sequenced during a study of preoperative IRX-2 immunotherapy in early breast cancer. Profiling relied on immunoSEQ multiplex PCR, and the TCRdb table lists in-frame clones only, not all of them. This sample has over 20,000 clones; 75% to 85% occur once, and the top ten carry roughly 1.3%. This clone was recorded a few times. Germline V gene lookup returns CDR1 LNHDA and CDR2 SQIVND (reference sequence). The V end was cut by 4 bases, the J end by 0 bases, with 12 bases between. This CDR3 comprises 15 residues. Stated treatment: preoperative locoregional IRX-2 cytokine immunotherapy. Samples came from a phase Ib trial of preoperative locoregional IRX-2 cytokine immunotherapy.

Sequencing was performed on lymph node tissue, taken after IRX-2 immunotherapy. This receptor was obtained from a human donor with breast cancer. The chain carries TRBV19 and TRBJ1-1; a possible D gene is TRBD1 (5 bases). The CDR3 is CASSRGRNLNTEAFF. The CDR3 nucleotides read TGTGCCAGTAGTAGGGGACGAAATTTGAACACTGAAGCTTTCTTT.